What follows are 19 T cell receptor beta chains derived from one specimen sequenced in a study of cytomegalovirus exposure and HLA in healthy donors. PCR primers comprised 60 Vbeta and 13 Jbeta primers. Some clones are missing from TCRdb's copy, which holds only in-frame ones; the method was immunoSEQ multiplex PCR. The table has approximately 160,000 clones, 65% to 80% seen once; the top ten hold around 2.5%. The specimen was PBMCs. These receptor sequences come from a woman in her thirties or forties in good health and CMV-seropositive.

This chain connects TRBV13 to TRBJ2-7; tentatively, D is TRBD1 (6 bases). With 7 bases removed from V and 3 bases from J, the gap between germline ends came to 13 bases. In germline, CDR1 is PRHDT, CDR2 FYEKMQ (reference sequence). CDR3 size: 13 residues. The CDR3 here is CASTNSRGYEQYF. The CDR3 DNA is TGTGCCAGCACTAATAGCAGGGGCTACGAGCAGTACTTC. Full variable domain (outside the CDR3, taken from reference TRBV13 and TRBJ2-7): AAGVIQSPRHLIKEKRETATLKCYPIPRHDTVYWYQQGPGQDPQFLISFYEKMQSDKGSIPDRFSAQQFSDYHSELNMSSLELGDSALYFCASTNSRGYEQYFGPGTRLTVT.

J is TRBJ2-5 and V is TRBV5-4; possible D gene TRBD1, 5 bases. Trimming took 0 bases from V and 1 from J, leaving 7 bases between them. The CDR3 is 14 amino acids. In germline, CDR1 is SGHNT, CDR2 YYREEE (reference sequence). CDR3 coding DNA: TGTGCCAGCAGCTTGGCACAGGTCCAAGAGACCCAGTACTTC. Translation gives CASSLAQVQETQYF. Full variable domain (missing parts from reference TRBV5-4 and TRBJ2-5): ETGVTQSPTHLIKTRGQQVTLRCSSQSGHNTVSWYQQALGQGPQFIFQYYREEENGRGNFPPRFSGLQFPNYSSELNVNALELDDSALYLCASSLAQVQETQYFGPGTRLLVL.

The rearrangement links TRBV6-6 to TRBJ1-5; TRBD1 agrees at 9 bases. This CDR3 spans 14 amino acids. Trimming took 5 bases from V and 5 from J; bases not matched to a gene: 4. Germline lookup yields CDR1 MNHNY and CDR2 SVGAGI (reference sequence). CDR3 DNA: TGTGCCAGCAGTGTACAGGGGGCATATCAGCCCCAGCATTTT. Its protein is CASSVQGAYQPQHF.

This chain links TRBV30 with TRBJ2-2; D possibly corresponds to TRBD2 (5 bases). There are 14 residues in the CDR3. Germline V gene sequence: CDR1 GTSNPN, CDR2 SVGIG (reference sequence). Trimming shortened V by 0 bases and J by 3 bases, and 8 bases separated the two germline ends. DNA of the CDR3: TGTGCCTGGAGTGTAGAGAGGGACACCGGGGAGCTGTTTTTT. Its translation: CAWSVERDTGELFF.

The chain has TRBV11-3 and TRBJ2-7, with 7 bases aligning to TRBD1. From germline, CDR1 is SGHNT and CDR2 YENEEA. With 6 bases clipped from V and 4 bases from J, the junction kept 12 bases outside the gene matches. The CDR3 is 15 residues long. CDR3 in amino acids: CASSSGGQVGYEQYF. DNA of the CDR3: TGTGCCAGCAGTTCAGGCGGACAGGTTGGTTACGAGCAGTACTTC.

The chain combines TRBV5-1 with TRBJ2-1, with 8 bases that match TRBD1. This CDR3 comprises 15 residues. Germline trimming cut 2 bases from V and 1 base from J; bases unmatched to any gene: 2. The germline CDR1 and CDR2 sequences are SGHRS and YFSETQ. This CDR3 reads CASSFGQGSYNEQFF. DNA for the CDR3: TGCGCCAGCAGCTTTGGACAGGGTTCCTACAATGAGCAGTTCTTC.

This chain connects TRBV18 to TRBJ1-3; no definite D call. Germline lookup yields CDR1 KGHSH and CDR2 LQKENI. With 0 bases removed from V and 0 bases from J, the gap between germline ends came to 9 bases. This CDR3 spans 16 amino acids. CDR3 residues: CASSPPGIFSGNTIYF. DNA for the CDR3: TGTGCCAGCTCACCACCCGGGATCTTCTCTGGAAACACCATATATTTT.

The V and J genes are TRBV28 and TRBJ1-1, with D possibly being TRBD1 (5 bases). Trimming removed 6 bases at V and 1 base at J, with 24 bases between. There are 18 residues in the CDR3. The germline gives CDR1 MDHEN, CDR2 SYDVKM. The chain's CDR3 is CASSQPPGLESRNTEAFF. The CDR3 region has the DNA TGTGCCAGCAGCCAACCACCGGGACTGGAGAGTAGGAACACTGAAGCTTTCTTT.

This chain connects TRBV5-1 to TRBJ2-7, with D possibly matching TRBD1 (6 bases). Germline assignment: CDR1 SGHRS and CDR2 YFSETQ. Trimming cost V 4 bases and J 5 bases, with 16 bases left between them. The CDR3 spans 14 residues. The CDR3 region has the DNA TGCGCCAGCAGCGTAGGGACATCCGACGACGAGCAGTACTTC. This gives the protein CASSVGTSDDEQYF.

The rearrangement uses TRBV28 and TRBJ2-7; 10 bases are shared with TRBD2. Per the germline V gene, CDR1 is MDHEN and CDR2 is SYDVKM. The J segment lost 0 bases and the V segment lost 6 bases, leaving 5 bases of the junction unmatched. This CDR3 comprises 15 residues. The CDR3, as DNA: TGTGCCAGCAGCCCGCCTAGCGGGGGCTCCTACGAGCAGTACTTC. This translates into CASSPPSGGSYEQYF.

V gene TRBV18 combines with J gene TRBJ1-1, with 7 positions matching TRBD1. The CDR3 length is 16 residues. After removal of 2 bases from V and 0 bases from J, the junction contained 6 bases not matched to a gene. Germline CDR1 reads KGHSH; CDR2 reads LQKENI. DNA of the CDR3: TGTGCCAGCTCACCAAACAGGGGAGGCGTGAACACTGAAGCTTTCTTT. Encoded protein: CASSPNRGGVNTEAFF.

This sequence joins TRBV28 and TRBJ1-6, with 8 bases matching TRBD1. This CDR3 has 14 residues. The ends lost 5 bases at V and 6 bases at J; junction bases unmatched: 3. Germline V gives CDR1 MDHEN, CDR2 SYDVKM. CDR3 in DNA: TGTGCCAGCAGTCGCGACAGGGGTAATTCACCCCTCCACTTT. This sequence encodes CASSRDRGNSPLHF.

This clone appeared once. Different DNA sequences within this sample yield the same CDR3. The chain uses TRBV7-2 and TRBJ2-3, with a weak D call TRBD1 (5 bases). Germline V gene sequence: CDR1 SGHTA, CDR2 FQGNSA. This CDR3 spans 14 amino acids. V lost 1 base and J 6 bases, leaving 11 bases between the germline ends. CDR3 coding DNA: TGTGCCAGCAGCTTAGGACAGCGCTCGGATACGCAGTATTTT. Residues: CASSLGQRSDTQYF.

The chain employs TRBV28 and TRBJ2-7; TRBD1 matches at 9 bases. The germline V gene has CDR1 MDHEN and CDR2 SYDVKM. V lost 4 bases to trimming and J lost 7 bases; unmatched junction nucleotides: 11. The CDR3 extends over 15 amino acids. Written as DNA, the CDR3 is TGTGCCAGCAGTTCCCCGGGACAGGGATCTCTGGAGCAGTACTTC. Translating it yields CASSSPGQGSLEQYF. Looking up the rest from reference TRBV28 and TRBJ2-7 gives the full variable domain: DVKVTQSSRYLVKRTGEKVFLECVQDMDHENMFWYRQDPGLGLRLIYFSYDVKMKEKGDIPEGYSVSREKKERFSLILESASTNQTSMYLCASSSPGQGSLEQYFGPGTRLTVT.

This chain uses TRBV9 with TRBJ2-7, with a possible D match to TRBD2 (6 bases). Germline V gene data show CDR1 as SGDLS and CDR2 as YYNGEE. There are 12 residues in the CDR3. V was pared by 3 bases and J by 7 bases, with 11 bases between. The CDR3: CASSAAAGEQYF. The CDR3 region has the DNA TGTGCCAGCAGCGCGGCGGCGGGAGAGCAGTACTTC.

The rearrangement links TRBV7-2 to TRBJ2-5, with D possibly matching TRBD2 (5 bases). The end of the DNA aligns better with TRBJ2-7, so the J call may be wrong. CDR3 length equals 15 residues. Germline assignment: CDR1 SGHTA and CDR2 FQGNSA. The CDR3 DNA follows: TGTGCCAGCAGCAAAGAGGGCCGCCTGGCCTACGAGCAGTACTTC. Protein product: CASSKEGRLAYEQYF.

This sequence joins TRBV21-1 and TRBJ1-5; TRBD1 reflects the table's D call only, with no check against the DNA. TRBV21-1 is given as a pseudogene. There are 15 residues in the CDR3. The chain's CDR3 is CASRVSPTAKQPQHF. The CDR3 coding sequence is TGTGCCAGCCGTGTTTCTCCGACAGCTAAGCAGCCCCAGCATTTT.

V is TRBV30 and J is TRBJ2-7; the D gene is possibly TRBD1 (6 bases). With 1 base removed from V and 2 bases from J, the gap between germline ends came to 9 bases. Germline CDR1 and CDR2: GTSNPN and SVGIG (reference sequence). CDR3 length: 13 amino acids. The DNA for the CDR3 is TGTGCCTGGAGTGCAGGGACAACCTACGAGCAGTACTTC. Its translation is CAWSAGTTYEQYF.

The chain joins TRBV18 to TRBJ2-7, with 7 bases lining up with TRBD2. This CDR3 is 15 amino acids long. With V trimmed by 3 bases and J by 0 bases, 5 bases remained unmatched. Germline V gene data show CDR1 as KGHSH and CDR2 as LQKENI. The CDR3 DNA sequence: TGTGCCAGCTCACCCGGGGGGTCCTTCTCCTACGAGCAGTACTTC. The encoded protein is CASSPGGSFSYEQYF.